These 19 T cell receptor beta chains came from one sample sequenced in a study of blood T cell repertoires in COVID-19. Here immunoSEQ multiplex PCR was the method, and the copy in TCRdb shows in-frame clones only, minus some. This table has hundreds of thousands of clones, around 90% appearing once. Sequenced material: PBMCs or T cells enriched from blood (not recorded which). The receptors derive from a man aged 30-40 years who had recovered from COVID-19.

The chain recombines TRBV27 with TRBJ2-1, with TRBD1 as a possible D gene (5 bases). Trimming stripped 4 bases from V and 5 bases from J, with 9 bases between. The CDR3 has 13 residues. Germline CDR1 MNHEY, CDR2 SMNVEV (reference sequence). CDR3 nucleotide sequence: TGTGCCAGCAGTTCGAAGGGGAACAATGAGCAGTTCTTC. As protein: CASSSKGNNEQFF.

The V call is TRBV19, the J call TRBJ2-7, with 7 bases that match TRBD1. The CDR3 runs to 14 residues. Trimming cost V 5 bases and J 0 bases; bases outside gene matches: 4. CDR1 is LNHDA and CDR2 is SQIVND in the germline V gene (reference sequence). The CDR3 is CASSGTAHSYEQYF. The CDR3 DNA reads TGTGCCAGTAGTGGGACAGCGCACTCCTACGAGCAGTACTTC.

CDR3 DNA sequence: TGTGCCAGCAGCCCCACCCGCGGGGGCTACAATGAGCAGTTCTTC. This codes for CASSPTRGGYNEQFF. The genes are TRBV27 and TRBJ2-1, with TRBD2 identical over 7 bases. The V gene's germline CDR1 is MNHEY and CDR2 SMNVEV (reference sequence). V lost 6 bases to trimming and J lost 3 bases; unmatched junction nucleotides: 8. The CDR3 is 15 amino acids.

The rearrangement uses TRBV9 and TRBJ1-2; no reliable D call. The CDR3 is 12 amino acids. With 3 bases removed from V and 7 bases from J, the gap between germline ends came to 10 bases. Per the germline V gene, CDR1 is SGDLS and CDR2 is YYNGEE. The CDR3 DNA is TGTGCCAGCAGCGGAGGTGCAGTTGGCTACACCTTC. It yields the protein CASSGGAVGYTF.

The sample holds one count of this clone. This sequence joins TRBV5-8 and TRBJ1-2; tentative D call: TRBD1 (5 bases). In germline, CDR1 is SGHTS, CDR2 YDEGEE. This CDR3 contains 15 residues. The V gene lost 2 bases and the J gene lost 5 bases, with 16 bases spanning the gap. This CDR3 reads CASSLETTGLYGYTF. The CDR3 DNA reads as TGTGCCAGCAGCTTAGAGACGACGGGACTATATGGCTACACCTTC. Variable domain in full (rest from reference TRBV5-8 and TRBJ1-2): EAGVTQSPTHLIKTRGQQATLRCSPISGHTSVYWYQQALGLGLQFLLWYDEGEERNRGNFPPRFSGRQFPNYSSELNVNALELEDSALYLCASSLETTGLYGYTFGSGTRLTVV.

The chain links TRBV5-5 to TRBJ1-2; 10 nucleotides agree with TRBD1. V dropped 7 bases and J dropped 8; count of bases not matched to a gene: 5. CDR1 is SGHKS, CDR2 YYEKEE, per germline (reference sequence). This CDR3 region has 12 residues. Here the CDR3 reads CASGQGVKGYTF. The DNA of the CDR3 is TGTGCCAGCGGACAGGGGGTGAAAGGCTACACCTTC.

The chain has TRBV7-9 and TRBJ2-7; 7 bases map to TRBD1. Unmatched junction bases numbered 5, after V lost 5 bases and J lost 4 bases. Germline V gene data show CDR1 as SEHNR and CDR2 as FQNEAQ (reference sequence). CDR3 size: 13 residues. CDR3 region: CASSRTGVYEQYF. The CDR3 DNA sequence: TGTGCCAGCAGCCGGACAGGAGTTTACGAGCAGTACTTC.

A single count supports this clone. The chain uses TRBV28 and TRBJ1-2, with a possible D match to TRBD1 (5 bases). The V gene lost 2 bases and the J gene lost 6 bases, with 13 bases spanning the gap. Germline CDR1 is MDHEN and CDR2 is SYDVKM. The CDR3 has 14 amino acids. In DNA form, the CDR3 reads TGTGCCAGCAGTTTAAGGCAGGGAAGGAATGGCTACACCTTC. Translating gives CASSLRQGRNGYTF.

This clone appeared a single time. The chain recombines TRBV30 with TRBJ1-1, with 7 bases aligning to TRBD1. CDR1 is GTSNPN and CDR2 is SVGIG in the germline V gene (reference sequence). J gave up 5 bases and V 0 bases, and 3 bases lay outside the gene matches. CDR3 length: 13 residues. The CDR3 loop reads CAWSVDRRTEAFF. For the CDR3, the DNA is TGTGCCTGGAGTGTGGACAGGAGGACTGAAGCTTTCTTT.

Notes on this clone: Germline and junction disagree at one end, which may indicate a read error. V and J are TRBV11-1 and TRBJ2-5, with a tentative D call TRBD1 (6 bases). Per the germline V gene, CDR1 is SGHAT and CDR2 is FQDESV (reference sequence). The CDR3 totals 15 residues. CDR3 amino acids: CASSAEQGFAAGLDF. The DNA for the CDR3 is TGTGCCAGCAGCGCCGAACAGGGTTTCGCGGCTGGCTTGGACTTC.

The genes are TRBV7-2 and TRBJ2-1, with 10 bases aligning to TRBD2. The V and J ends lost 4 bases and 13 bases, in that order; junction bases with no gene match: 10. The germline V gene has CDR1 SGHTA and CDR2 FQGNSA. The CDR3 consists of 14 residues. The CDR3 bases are TGTGCCAGCAGCTCTCGTTGGACTAGCGGAGAACAGTTCTTC. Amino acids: CASSSRWTSGEQFF.

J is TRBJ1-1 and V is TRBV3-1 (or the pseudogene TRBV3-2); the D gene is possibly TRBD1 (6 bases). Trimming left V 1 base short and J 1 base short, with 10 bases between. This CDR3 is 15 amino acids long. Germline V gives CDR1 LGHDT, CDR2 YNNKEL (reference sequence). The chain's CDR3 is CASSQVTGSNTEAFF. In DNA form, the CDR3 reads TGTGCCAGCAGCCAAGTTACAGGGTCGAACACTGAAGCTTTCTTT.

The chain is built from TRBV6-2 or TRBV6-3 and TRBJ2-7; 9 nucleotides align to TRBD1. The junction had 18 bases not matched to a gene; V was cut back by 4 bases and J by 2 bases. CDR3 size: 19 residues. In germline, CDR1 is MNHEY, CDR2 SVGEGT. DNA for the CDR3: TGTGCCAGCAGTTTGCGGCGATTTAACGTGGGACAGGGTACCTACGAGCAGTACTTC. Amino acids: CASSLRRFNVGQGTYEQYF.

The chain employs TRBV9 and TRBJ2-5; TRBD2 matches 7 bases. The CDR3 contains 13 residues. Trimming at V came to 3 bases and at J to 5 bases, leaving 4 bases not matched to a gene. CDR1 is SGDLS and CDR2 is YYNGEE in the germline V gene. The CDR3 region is CASSASGKETQYF. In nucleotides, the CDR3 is TGTGCCAGCAGCGCCAGCGGGAAGGAGACCCAGTACTTC. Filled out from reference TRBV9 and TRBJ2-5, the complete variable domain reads DSGVTQTPKHLITATGQRVTLRCSPRSGDLSVYWYQQSLDQGLQFLIQYYNGEERAKGNILERFSAQQFPDLHSELNLSSLELGDSALYFCASSASGKETQYFGPGTRLLVL.

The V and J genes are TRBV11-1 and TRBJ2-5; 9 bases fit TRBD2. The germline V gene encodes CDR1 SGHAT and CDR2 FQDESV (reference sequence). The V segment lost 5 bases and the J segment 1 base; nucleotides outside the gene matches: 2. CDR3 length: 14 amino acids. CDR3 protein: CASSLLAGQETQYF. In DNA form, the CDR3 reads TGTGCCAGCAGCCTACTAGCGGGCCAAGAGACCCAGTACTTC. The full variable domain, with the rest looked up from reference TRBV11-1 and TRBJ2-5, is EAEVAQSPRYKITEKSQAVAFWCDPISGHATLYWYRQILGQGPELLVQFQDESVVDDSQLPKDRFSAERLKGVDSTLKIQPAELGDSAMYLCASSLLAGQETQYFGPGTRLLVL.

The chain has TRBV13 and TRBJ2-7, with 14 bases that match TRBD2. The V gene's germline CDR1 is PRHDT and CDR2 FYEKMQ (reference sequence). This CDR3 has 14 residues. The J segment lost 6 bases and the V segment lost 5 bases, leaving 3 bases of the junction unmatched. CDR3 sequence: CASSEGLAGAEQYF. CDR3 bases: TGTGCCAGCAGCGAGGGACTAGCGGGAGCCGAGCAGTACTTC.

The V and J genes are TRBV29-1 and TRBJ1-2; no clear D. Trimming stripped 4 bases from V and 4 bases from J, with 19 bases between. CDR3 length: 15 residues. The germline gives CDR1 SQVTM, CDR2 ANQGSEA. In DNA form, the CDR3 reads TGCAGCGTTGCGGACTCTTTTTGGGAGGGCTATGGCTACACCTTC. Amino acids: CSVADSFWEGYGYTF.

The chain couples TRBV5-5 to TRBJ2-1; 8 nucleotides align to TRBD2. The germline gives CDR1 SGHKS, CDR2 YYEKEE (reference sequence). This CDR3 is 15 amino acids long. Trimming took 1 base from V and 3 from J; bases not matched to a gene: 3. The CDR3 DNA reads TGTGCCAGCAGCTTGTTGACTAGCGTCTACAATGAGCAGTTCTTC. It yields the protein CASSLLTSVYNEQFF.

CDR3 coding DNA: TGCGCCAGCAGCCAAGGTGGCGGGTACGAGCAGTACTTC. Translated: CASSQGGGYEQYF. The gene calls are TRBV4-3 and TRBJ2-7; TRBD2 is a possible D gene (5 bases). With 1 base removed from V and 4 bases from J, the gap between germline ends came to 8 bases. Germline lookup yields CDR1 LGHNA and CDR2 YSLEER. This CDR3 has 13 amino acids.